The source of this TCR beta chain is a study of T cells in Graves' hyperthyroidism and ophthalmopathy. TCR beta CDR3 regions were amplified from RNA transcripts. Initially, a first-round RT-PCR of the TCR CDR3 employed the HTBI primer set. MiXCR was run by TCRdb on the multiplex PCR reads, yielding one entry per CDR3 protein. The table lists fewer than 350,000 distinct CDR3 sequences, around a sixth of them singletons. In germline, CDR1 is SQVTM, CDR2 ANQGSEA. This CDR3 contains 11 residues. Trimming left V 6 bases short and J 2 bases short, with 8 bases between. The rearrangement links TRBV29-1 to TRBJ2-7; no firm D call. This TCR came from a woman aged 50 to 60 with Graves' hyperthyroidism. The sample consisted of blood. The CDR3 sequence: CSVGSPYEQYF. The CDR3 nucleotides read TGCAGCGTGGGTAGTCCCTACGAGCAGTACTTC.